These T cell receptor beta chains were read from a single sample in a study of T cells in localized non-small cell lung cancer. The repertoire was sequenced with immunoSEQ multiplex PCR; TCRdb's copy has only in-frame clones and lacks some. The data show about 3,500 clones, less than 30% seen once. Sequences were derived from lung tumor tissue, sampled before any cancer treatment. Every receptor here comes from a man aged 35 to 69 with stage I lung adenocarcinoma. Both conserved end residues are part of each CDR3. D genes are given only for firm matches. Expanded clones get a size class; other rows say once, few or many, or leave the size out.

D gene,V gene,clone size,J gene,CDR3 protein,CDR3 DNA
TRBD1,TRBV6-8,NA,TRBJ2-7,CAITRGEGATYEQYF,TGTGCCATCACCCGGGGCGAGGGGGCGACGTACGAGCAGTACTTC
TRBD1,TRBV19,few,TRBJ1-1,CASSMTGTGFGFF,TGTGCCAGTAGTATGACCGGGACAGGGTTCGGTTTCTTT
TRBD2,TRBV28,NA,TRBJ2-3,CASGSGGGSAPQYF,TGTGCCAGCGGAAGCGGGGGGGGTTCTGCGCCGCAGTATTTT
NA,TRBV6-8,NA,TRBJ2-3,CASSVGGFGTDTQYF,TGTGCCAGCAGTGTTGGCGGTTTTGGCACAGATACGCAGTATTTT
NA,TRBV6-8,NA,TRBJ1-1,CASRGGGWTEAFF,TGTGCCAGCAGAGGGGGAGGATGGACTGAAGCTTTCTTT
TRBD1,TRBV11-3,NA,TRBJ1-5,CASSLTGGYNQPQHF,TGTGCCAGCAGCTTAACAGGGGGGTATAATCAGCCCCAGCATTTT
NA,TRBV30,few,TRBJ1-1,CAWSVQLNTEAFF,TGTGCCTGGAGTGTACAGTTGAACACTGAAGCTTTCTTT
NA,TRBV11-1,NA,TRBJ2-1,CASSPRQGLAGTYNEQFF,TGTGCCAGCAGCCCAAGACAGGGGTTAGCGGGAACGTACAATGAGCAGTTCTTC
TRBD2,TRBV6-8,NA,TRBJ2-5,CASSYSASGGTRYQETQYF,TGTGCCAGCAGTTACTCGGCTAGCGGGGGGACCCGGTACCAAGAGACCCAGTACTTC
NA,TRBV11-3,NA,TRBJ2-7,CASTAGVGAPSYEQYF,TGTGCCAGCACCGCGGGAGTGGGGGCCCCCTCCTACGAGCAGTACTTC
NA,TRBV5-1,NA,TRBJ2-1,CASTVPGVGNEQFF,TGCGCCAGCACGGTGCCGGGAGTCGGCAATGAGCAGTTCTTC
NA,TRBV11-3,few,TRBJ1-4,CASSLDGSSNEKLFF,TGTGCCAGCAGCCTTGACGGGAGTTCTAATGAAAAACTGTTTTTT
TRBD1,TRBV19,NA,TRBJ1-1,CASSIDGTVNTEAFF,TGTGCCAGTAGTATAGATGGGACAGTGAACACTGAAGCTTTCTTT
NA,TRBV5-1,NA,TRBJ1-1,CASSLVGSGRDTEAFF,TGCGCCAGCAGCTTGGTGGGATCGGGAAGGGACACTGAAGCTTTCTTT
NA,TRBV9,NA,TRBJ2-5,CASSVAYSETQYF,TGTGCCAGCAGCGTAGCGTATTCTGAGACCCAGTACTTC
TRBD1,TRBV15,NA,TRBJ1-4,CATSRQGKVDEKLFF,TGTGCCACCAGCCGACAGGGTAAAGTCGATGAAAAACTGTTTTTT
TRBD2,TRBV29-1,few,TRBJ2-7,CSSSRRTSGRAGSYEQYF,TGCAGCTCTAGTCGTAGGACTAGCGGGAGGGCGGGCTCCTACGAGCAGTACTTC
TRBD1,TRBV6-8,few,TRBJ2-7,CAIKRDRTYEQYF,TGTGCCATCAAAAGGGACAGGACCTACGAGCAGTACTTC
NA,TRBV7-2,NA,TRBJ2-7,CASSFAGSYEQYF,TGTGCCAGCAGCTTTGCGGGGTCCTACGAGCAGTACTTC
NA,TRBV19,few,TRBJ1-2,CASSIETHIYGYTF,TGTGCCAGTAGTATAGAGACCCACATCTATGGCTACACCTTC
NA,TRBV9,NA,TRBJ1-6,CASSLSGTYNSPLHF,TGTGCCAGCAGCCTCTCGGGTACCTATAATTCACCCCTCCACTTT
NA,TRBV19,NA,TRBJ2-7,CASSLAGTGSYEQYF,TGTGCCAGTAGTTTAGCGGGGACAGGGTCCTACGAGCAGTACTTC
TRBD1,TRBV9,NA,TRBJ1-1,CASSDRGDGEAFF,TGTGCCAGCAGTGACAGGGGTGACGGTGAAGCTTTCTTT
NA,TRBV7-4,NA,TRBJ1-1,CASSGLLVAEAFF,TGTGCCAGCAGCGGCCTACTAGTAGCTGAAGCTTTCTTT
NA,TRBV6-8,NA,TRBJ1-5,CASRASGFNQPQHF,TGTGCCAGCAGGGCCTCCGGGTTCAATCAGCCCCAGCATTTT
NA,TRBV9,medium-sized,TRBJ1-3,CASRSMESGNTIYF,TGTGCCAGCAGGAGTATGGAATCTGGAAACACCATATATTTT
NA,TRBV10-3,NA,TRBJ1-3,CASSEARGGNTIYF,TGTGCCAGCAGTGAGGCCAGGGGTGGAAACACCATATATTTT
NA,TRBV19,NA,TRBJ2-1,CASSMRPYPSYNEQFF,TGTGCCAGTAGTATGAGGCCTTATCCCTCCTACAATGAGCAGTTCTTC
NA,TRBV6-8,few,TRBJ2-3,CAIKWEATSTDTQYF,TGTGCCATCAAGTGGGAGGCCACTAGCACAGATACGCAGTATTTT
NA,TRBV7-8,NA,TRBJ1-1,CASSLGSHTEAFF,TGTGCCAGCAGCTTAGGGTCCCACACTGAAGCTTTCTTT
NA,TRBV30,few,TRBJ1-2,CAWSVRKLSPGYTF,TGTGCCTGGAGTGTACGAAAGCTTTCTCCGGGCTACACCTTC
TRBD2,TRBV29-1,NA,TRBJ2-3,CSVVILAGGTDTQYF,TGCAGCGTTGTAATACTAGCGGGAGGAACAGATACGCAGTATTTT
NA,TRBV6-8,few,TRBJ2-5,CAIRRAIEETQYF,TGTGCCATCAGACGAGCGATAGAAGAGACCCAGTACTTC
TRBD2,TRBV11-3,NA,TRBJ2-2,CASSSVAGGRTGELFF,TGTGCCAGCAGCTCCGTAGCGGGGGGGAGGACCGGGGAGCTGTTTTTT
NA,TRBV5-1,few,TRBJ1-1,CASSLAQPDTEAFF,TGCGCCAGCAGCTTGGCGCAGCCCGACACTGAAGCTTTCTTT
TRBD2,TRBV6-8,few,TRBJ2-1,CASSRTSRIGNEQFF,TGTGCCAGCAGTCGGACTAGCAGAATAGGCAATGAGCAGTTCTTC
TRBD2,TRBV11-3,medium-sized,TRBJ2-7,CASSLSRQTSGSLDF,TGTGCCAGCAGCTTATCAAGACAGACTAGCGGGTCCTTGGACTTC
NA,TRBV6-8,few,TRBJ2-1,CASRGGSSYNEQFF,TGTGCCAGCAGAGGGGGGAGCTCCTACAATGAGCAGTTCTTC
TRBD1,TRBV12-5,few,TRBJ1-6,CASATGLDSPLHF,TGTGCCAGCGCGACAGGGCTAGACTCACCCCTCCACTTT
NA,TRBV11-3,NA,TRBJ1-1,CASSSDTGRLAEAFF,TGTGCCAGCAGCTCCGATACAGGCCGACTGGCTGAAGCTTTCTTT
NA,TRBV6-1,NA,TRBJ2-1,CASSEGSSSYNEQFF,TGTGCCAGCAGTGAAGGGTCGAGCTCCTACAATGAGCAGTTCTTC
TRBD1,TRBV12-5,NA,TRBJ2-7,CASVGQGRSYEQYF,TGTGCTAGTGTCGGACAGGGGAGATCCTACGAGCAGTACTTC
NA,TRBV9,medium-sized,TRBJ2-7,CASSATGSWGYEQYF,TGTGCCAGCAGCGCGACAGGATCTTGGGGTTACGAGCAGTACTTC
TRBD1,TRBV11-3,NA,TRBJ1-1,CASSSSRGRTEAFF,TGTGCCAGCAGTTCAAGCAGGGGGCGGACTGAAGCTTTCTTT
TRBD2,TRBV10-2,NA,TRBJ2-3,CASRGTSGSTDTQYF,TGCGCCAGCAGAGGGACTAGCGGAAGCACAGATACGCAGTATTTT
TRBD1,TRBV6-8,large,TRBJ1-1,CASSSGSGGFGAFF,TGTGCCAGCAGCTCGGGGTCAGGGGGCTTCGGAGCTTTCTTT